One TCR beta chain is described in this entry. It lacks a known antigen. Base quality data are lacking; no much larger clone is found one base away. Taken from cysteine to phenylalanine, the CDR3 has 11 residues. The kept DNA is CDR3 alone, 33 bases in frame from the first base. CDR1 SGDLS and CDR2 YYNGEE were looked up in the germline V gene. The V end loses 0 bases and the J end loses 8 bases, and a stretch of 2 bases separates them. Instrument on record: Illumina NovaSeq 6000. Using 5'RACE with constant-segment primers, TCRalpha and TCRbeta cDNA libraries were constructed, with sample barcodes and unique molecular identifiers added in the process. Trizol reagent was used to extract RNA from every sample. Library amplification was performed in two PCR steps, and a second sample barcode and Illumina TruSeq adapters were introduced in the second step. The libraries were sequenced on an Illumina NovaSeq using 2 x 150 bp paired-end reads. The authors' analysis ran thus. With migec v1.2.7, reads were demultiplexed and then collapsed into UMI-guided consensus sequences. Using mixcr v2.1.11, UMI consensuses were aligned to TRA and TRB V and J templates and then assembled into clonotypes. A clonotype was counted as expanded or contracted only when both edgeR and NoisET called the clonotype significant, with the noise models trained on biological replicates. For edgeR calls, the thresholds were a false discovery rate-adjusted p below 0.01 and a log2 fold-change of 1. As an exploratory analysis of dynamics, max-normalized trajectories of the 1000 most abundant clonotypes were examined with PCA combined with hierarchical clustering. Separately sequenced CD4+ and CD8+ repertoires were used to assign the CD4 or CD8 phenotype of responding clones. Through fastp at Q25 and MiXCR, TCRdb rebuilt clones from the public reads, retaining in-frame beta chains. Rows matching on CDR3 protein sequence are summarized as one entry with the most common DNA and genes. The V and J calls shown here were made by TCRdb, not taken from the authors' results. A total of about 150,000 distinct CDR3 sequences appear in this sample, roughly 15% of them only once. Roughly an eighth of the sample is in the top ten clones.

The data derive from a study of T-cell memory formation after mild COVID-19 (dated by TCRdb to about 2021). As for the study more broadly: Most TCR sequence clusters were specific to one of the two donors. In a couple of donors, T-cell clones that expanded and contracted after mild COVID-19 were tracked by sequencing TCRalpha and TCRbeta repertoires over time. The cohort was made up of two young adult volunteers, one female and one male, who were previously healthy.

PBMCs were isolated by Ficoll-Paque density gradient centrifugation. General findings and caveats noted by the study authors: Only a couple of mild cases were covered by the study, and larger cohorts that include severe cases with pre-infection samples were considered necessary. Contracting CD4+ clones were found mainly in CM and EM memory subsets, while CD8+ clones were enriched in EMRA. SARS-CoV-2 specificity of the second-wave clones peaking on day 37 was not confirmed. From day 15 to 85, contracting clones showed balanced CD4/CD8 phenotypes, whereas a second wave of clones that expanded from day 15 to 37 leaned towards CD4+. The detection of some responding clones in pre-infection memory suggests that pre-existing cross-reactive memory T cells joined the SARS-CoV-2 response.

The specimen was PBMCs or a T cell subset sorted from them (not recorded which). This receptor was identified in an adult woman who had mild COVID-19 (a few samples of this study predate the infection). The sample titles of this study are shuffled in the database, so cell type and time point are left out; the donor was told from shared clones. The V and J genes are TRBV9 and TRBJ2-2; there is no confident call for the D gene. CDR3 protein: CASSVAGELFF. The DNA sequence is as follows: TGTGCCAGCAGCGTAGCAGGGGAGCTGTTTTTT.